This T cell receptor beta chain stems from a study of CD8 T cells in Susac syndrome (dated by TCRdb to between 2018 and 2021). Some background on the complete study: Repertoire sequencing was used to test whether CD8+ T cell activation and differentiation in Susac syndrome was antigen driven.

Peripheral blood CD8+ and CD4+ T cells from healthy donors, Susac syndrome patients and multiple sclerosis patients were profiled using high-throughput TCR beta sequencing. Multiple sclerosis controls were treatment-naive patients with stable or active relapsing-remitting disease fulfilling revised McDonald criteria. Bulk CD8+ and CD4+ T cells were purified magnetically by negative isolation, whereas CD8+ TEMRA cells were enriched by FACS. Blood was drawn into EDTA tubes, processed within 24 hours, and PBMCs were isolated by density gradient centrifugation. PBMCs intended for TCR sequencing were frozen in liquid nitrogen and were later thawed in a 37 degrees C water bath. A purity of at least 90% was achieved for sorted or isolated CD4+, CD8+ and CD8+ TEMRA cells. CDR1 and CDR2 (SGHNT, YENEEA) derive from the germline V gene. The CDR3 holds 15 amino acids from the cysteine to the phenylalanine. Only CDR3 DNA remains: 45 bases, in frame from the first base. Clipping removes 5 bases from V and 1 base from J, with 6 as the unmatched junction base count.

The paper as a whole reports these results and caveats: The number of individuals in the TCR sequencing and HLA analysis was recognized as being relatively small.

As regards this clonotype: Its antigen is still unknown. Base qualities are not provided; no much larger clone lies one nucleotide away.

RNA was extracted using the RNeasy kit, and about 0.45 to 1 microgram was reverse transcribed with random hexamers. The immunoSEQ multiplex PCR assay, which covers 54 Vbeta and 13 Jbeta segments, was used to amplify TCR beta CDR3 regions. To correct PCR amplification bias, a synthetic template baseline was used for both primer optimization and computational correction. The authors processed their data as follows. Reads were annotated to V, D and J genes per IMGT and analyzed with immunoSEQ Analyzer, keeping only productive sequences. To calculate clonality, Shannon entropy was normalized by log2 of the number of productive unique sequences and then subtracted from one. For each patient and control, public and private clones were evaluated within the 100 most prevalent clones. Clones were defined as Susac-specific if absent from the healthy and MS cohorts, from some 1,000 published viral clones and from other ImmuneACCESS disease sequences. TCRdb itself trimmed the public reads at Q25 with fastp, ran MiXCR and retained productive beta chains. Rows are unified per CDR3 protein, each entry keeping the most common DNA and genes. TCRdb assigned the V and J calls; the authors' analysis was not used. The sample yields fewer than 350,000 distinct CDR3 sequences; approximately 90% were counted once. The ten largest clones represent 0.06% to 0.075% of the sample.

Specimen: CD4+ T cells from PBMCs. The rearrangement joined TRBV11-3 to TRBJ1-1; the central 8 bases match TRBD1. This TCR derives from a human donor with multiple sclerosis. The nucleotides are TGTGCCAGCAGCGCTCGGACAGGGAAGAACACTGAAGCTTTCTTT. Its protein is CASSARTGKNTEAFF.